Listed below are T cell receptor beta chains from one sample, sequenced in a study of shared clonotypes between healthy human individuals. The protocol was immunoSEQ multiplex PCR, while the TCRdb copy is restricted to in-frame clones and leaves out a portion. The sample shows approximately 180,000 clones, 80% to 95% of them seen only once. Material for sequencing was naive CD4+ T cells sorted from blood. The receptors originated from a woman between 25 and 40 years old in good health. Each CDR3 is given with its conserved first and last residue. The D gene is left open where the match is weak.

J	D	V	length	DNA	CDR3
TRBJ1-2	TRBD1	TRBV6-5	16	TGTGCCAGCAGTTCGACAGGGGGCGAGGCGATCTATGGCTACACCTTC	CASSSTGGEAIYGYTF
TRBJ1-1	.	TRBV11-2	14	TGTGCCAGCAGCTCCACTGGGAGGGGGACTGAAGCTTTCTTT	CASSSTGRGTEAFF
TRBJ2-7	.	TRBV18	14	TGTGCCAGCTCACGAGTTACAGGGGAGGACGAGCAGTACTTC	CASSRVTGEDEQYF
TRBJ2-5	TRBD1	TRBV4-1	15	TGCGCCAGCAGCCCCGGGACAGTGATAATGGAGACCCAGTACTTC	CASSPGTVIMETQYF
TRBJ2-7	.	TRBV18	14	TGTGCCAGCTCCCTCGGGGGAGACTCCTACGAGCAGTACTTC	CASSLGGDSYEQYF
TRBJ1-1	.	TRBV7-3	15	TGTGCCAGCAGCTTAATAGGGGCCGTCGGCACTGAAGCTTTCTTT	CASSLIGAVGTEAFF
TRBJ1-6	.	TRBV18	15	TGTGCCAGCTCACCACGGGGCAGGGTTAATTCACCCCTCCACTTT	CASSPRGRVNSPLHF
TRBJ1-2	TRBD1	TRBV6-5	13	TGTGCCAGCAGCTGGACAGGGGTTGAGAGCTACACCTTC	CASSWTGVESYTF
TRBJ2-1	.	TRBV30	12	TGTGCCTGGAGTGTGAGGGACAATGAGCAGTTCTTC	CAWSVRDNEQFF
TRBJ2-3	TRBD2	TRBV5-5	15	TGTGCCAGCAGCTTGGTAGCGGGAGAGGCAGATACGCAGTATTTT	CASSLVAGEADTQYF
TRBJ1-1	.	TRBV7-9	16	TGTGCCAGCAGCATTCTAGGAGGGGTGGGGAACACTGAAGCTTTCTTT	CASSILGGVGNTEAFF